Following are 10 T cell receptor beta chains from one sample sequenced in a study of blood T cell repertoires in COVID-19 (TCRdb year 2020). The library was made by the immunoSEQ multiplex PCR assay. TCRdb took this table from immuneACCESS and kept in-frame rearrangements with V and J called. Such tables lack part of the clones; where checked against another copy, unresolved V genes explain under half of the gap, and the rest is unexplained. For this sample there are about 260,000 clones; 70% to 85% appear just once. Of the sample, over 1.5% is held by the ten largest clones. Sequenced: peripheral blood. All receptors come from an elderly woman with acute or convalescent COVID-19.

The chain is built from TRBV6-5 and TRBJ1-2, with D unresolved. In germline, CDR1 is MNHEY, CDR2 SVGAGI. V was clipped by 10 bases and J by 4 bases, with 10 bases between them. The CDR3 covers 11 residues. CDR3 nucleotide sequence: TGTGCCACCCGGGGTGGCTATGGCTACACCTTC. Translated, it gives CATRGGYGYTF.

This clone appeared a few times. At one boundary the junction diverges from the germline segment, which might be a read error. The gene calls are TRBV19 and TRBJ2-1; D may be TRBD1 (6 bases). This CDR3 region has 13 residues. The germline CDR1 and CDR2 sequences are LNHDA and SQIVND (reference sequence). The CDR3 region is CASSPKPGQLSLF. CDR3 nucleotide sequence: TGTGCCAGTAGCCCCAAACCGGGACAACTATCCCTCTTC.

The rearrangement links TRBV6-5 to TRBJ1-1, with TRBD1 identical over 8 bases. CDR1 MNHEY and CDR2 SVGAGI come from the germline V gene. Trimming took 2 bases from V and 4 from J; bases not matched to a gene: 3. This CDR3 has 14 residues. The CDR3 DNA sequence: TGTGCCAGCAGTTACACGGACAGGGCCACTGAAGCTTTCTTT. Amino acids: CASSYTDRATEAFF.

J is TRBJ1-4 and V is TRBV29-1; 7 nucleotides agree with TRBD1. The CDR3 consists of 13 residues. Germline values: CDR1 SQVTM, CDR2 ANQGSEA. The J segment lost 7 bases and the V segment lost 4 bases, leaving 6 bases of the junction unmatched. The CDR3 sequence is CSVADRDREKLFF. The DNA of the CDR3 is TGCAGCGTTGCTGACAGGGACCGTGAAAAACTGTTTTTT.

This clone is a singleton in its sample. The chain links TRBV5-1 to TRBJ1-4; 7 nucleotides line up with TRBD1. Germline trimming cut 4 bases from V and 7 bases from J; bases unmatched to any gene: 7. This CDR3 is built from 14 residues. Per the germline V gene, CDR1 is SGHRS and CDR2 is YFSETQ. This CDR3 is CASSNRDSTEKLFF. CDR3 sequence (DNA): TGCGCCAGCAGCAACCGGGACAGTACTGAAAAACTGTTTTTT.

As concerns this clone: The identical CDR3 is also encoded by other nucleotide sequences in the sample. V is TRBV4-3 and J is TRBJ2-2, with 7 bases aligning to TRBD2. Unmatched junction bases numbered 4, after V lost 1 base and J lost 2 bases. There are 16 residues in the CDR3. From germline, CDR1 is LGHNA and CDR2 YSLEER. The CDR3: CASSQGLAANTGELFF. Written as DNA, the CDR3 is TGCGCCAGCAGCCAAGGCCTAGCGGCTAACACCGGGGAGCTGTTTTTT.

The genes are TRBV7-2 and TRBJ1-4, with a weak D call TRBD1 (5 bases). The length of the CDR3 is 17 residues. Germline CDR1 SGHTA, CDR2 FQGNSA. Trimming took 5 bases from V and 14 from J, leaving 30 bases between them. The chain's CDR3 is CASSPPGLPRAGNGLFF. In nucleotides, the CDR3 is TGTGCCAGCAGCCCACCGGGACTCCCGAGGGCAGGAAATGGGCTGTTTTTT.

CDR3 sequence (DNA): TGTGCCAGCAGCCGCGGGCAGGGGGTGGGGACAGATACGCAGTATTTT. Amino acid sequence: CASSRGQGVGTDTQYF. The chain has TRBV7-2 and TRBJ2-3; 7 bases align to TRBD1. The CDR3 has 16 amino acids. V was pared by 5 bases and J by 3 bases, with 11 bases of the junction left unmatched. Germline CDR1 SGHTA, CDR2 FQGNSA. The entire variable domain, with the rest obtained from reference TRBV7-2 and TRBJ2-3, is as follows: GAGVSQSPSNKVTEKGKDVELRCDPISGHTALYWYRQSLGQGLEFLIYFQGNSAPDKSGLPSDRFSAERTGGSVSTLTIQRTQQEDSAVYLCASSRGQGVGTDTQYFGPGTRLTVL.

This chain links TRBV4-2 with TRBJ1-3, with 10 bases matching TRBD1. The trim removed 1 base at V and 0 bases at J, leaving 9 bases unmatched. CDR3 length equals 19 residues. Germline loops: CDR1 LGHNA, CDR2 YNFKEQ. The CDR3 DNA is TGTGCCAGCAGCCAAGTCGGTTCGGGACAGGGGATCTCTGGAAACACCATATATTTT. It encodes CASSQVGSGQGISGNTIYF.

The CDR3: CASSPYTLINSPLHF. The CDR3 DNA follows: TGTGCCAGCAGCCCTTACACCTTGATCAATTCACCCCTCCACTTT. V and J are TRBV28 and TRBJ1-6, with D unresolved. V was cut by 6 bases and J by 7 bases, with 16 bases left in between. CDR1 is MDHEN, CDR2 SYDVKM, per germline. The CDR3 loop spans 15 amino acids.